The 20 T cell receptor beta chains in this list originate from one sample, sequenced in a study of Ad26.COV2.S vaccination and SARS-CoV-2 variants. Treatment specified: 19 received Ad26.COV2.S at low or high dose, single or two shots; 5 received placebo; per-sample allocation not given. Material that was analyzed had been drawn on day 63 after the first vaccine or placebo injection. Profiling relied on immunoSEQ multiplex PCR, and the TCRdb table lists in-frame clones only, not all of them. The data contain about 350,000 clones, approximately 90% of them singletons. The sample consisted of peripheral blood, taken in a trial of Ad26.COV2.S vaccine versus placebo. The source of these receptors is a person aged 18-65 years who received the Ad26.COV2.S COVID-19 vaccine or a placebo.

The gene calls are TRBV6-2 or TRBV6-3 and TRBJ2-1; D gene ambiguous. The length of the CDR3 is 14 residues. V was trimmed by 1 base and J by 5 bases, leaving 9 bases between them. CDR1 is MNHEY and CDR2 is SVGEGT in the germline V gene. The CDR3 here is CASSYYVRHNEQFF. In nucleotides, the CDR3 is TGTGCCAGCAGTTACTACGTGAGACACAATGAGCAGTTCTTC.

This clone was seen just once. The J gene is TRBJ1-5, the V gene TRBV7-2; TRBD1 might be the D (5 bases). The germline gives CDR1 SGHTA, CDR2 FQGNSA. This CDR3 spans 13 amino acids. Trimming cost V 1 base and J 9 bases, with 10 bases left between them. The CDR3 bases are TGTGCCAGCAGCTTAGTCGGGGCTGGGCCCCAGCATTTT. Translation gives CASSLVGAGPQHF.

The chain uses TRBV6-5 and TRBJ1-1, with 7 bases matching TRBD1. The length of the CDR3 is 13 residues. CDR1 is MNHEY and CDR2 is SVGAGI in the germline V gene. Trimming removed 5 bases from V and 6 bases from J; junction bases left unmatched: 6. The CDR3 coding sequence is TGTGCCAGCAGTCGAAGGGGGCTCTCTGAAGCTTTCTTT. It codes for CASSRRGLSEAFF.

The CDR3 spells CASGDRPRGTGELFF. CDR3 nucleotides: TGTGCCAGCGGGGACAGACCTCGAGGTACCGGGGAGCTGTTTTTT. The chain is built from TRBV11-2 and TRBJ2-2; 7 bases are a match to TRBD1. V shed 8 bases and J 5 bases; nucleotides not matched to a gene: 11. CDR1 SGHAT and CDR2 FQNNGV come from the germline V gene. This CDR3 spans 15 amino acids.

A single count supports this clone. The rearrangement joins TRBV7-9 to TRBJ2-2; 7 bases align to TRBD1. The CDR3 is 17 residues long. The V gene end was trimmed by 7 bases and the J gene end by 2 bases; junction bases not matched to a gene: 13. Germline CDR1 is SEHNR and CDR2 is FQNEAQ (reference sequence). The CDR3 DNA is TGTGCCAGCATCCTCAAAACAGGGGATATTAACACCGGGGAGCTGTTTTTT. It encodes CASILKTGDINTGELFF.

CDR3 residues: CASSQDHDRGNIQYF. CDR3 bases: TGCGCCAGCAGCCAAGATCACGATAGGGGGAACATTCAGTACTTC. The chain has TRBV4-1 and TRBJ2-4; D might be TRBD1 (6 bases). CDR1 and CDR2 (germline): MGHRA, YSYEKL. The CDR3 runs to 15 residues. V was shortened by 0 bases and J by 7 bases, with 13 bases between the two germline ends.

This clone was recorded a few times. The J gene is TRBJ1-6, the V gene TRBV7-9; 7 nucleotides line up with TRBD1. CDR1 is SEHNR and CDR2 is FQNEAQ in the germline V gene (reference sequence). The CDR3 loop spans 14 amino acids. The trim removed 5 bases at V and 10 bases at J, leaving 8 bases unmatched. CDR3 nucleotides: TGTGCCAGCAGCCTACAGGGGTTAAGGTCACCCCTCCACTTT. It codes for CASSLQGLRSPLHF.

V is TRBV4-3 and J is TRBJ1-1; D might be TRBD1 (5 bases). Germline lookup yields CDR1 LGHNA and CDR2 YSLEER. Trimming took off 0 bases at V and 0 bases at J, with 8 bases between the two ends. The CDR3 contains 15 residues. CDR3 loop: CASSQDGAMNTEAFF. The CDR3 DNA follows: TGCGCCAGCAGCCAAGACGGGGCAATGAACACTGAAGCTTTCTTT.

The V gene is TRBV27, the J gene TRBJ2-7; D not resolved. Germline CDR1 reads MNHEY; CDR2 reads SMNVEV (reference sequence). The CDR3 is 14 amino acids. Trimming removed 3 bases from V and 2 bases from J, with 11 bases in between. CDR3 amino acids: CASSLGTLPYEQYF. As DNA, the CDR3 is TGTGCCAGCAGTTTGGGAACACTACCCTACGAGCAGTACTTC.

The chain is built from TRBV7-6 and TRBJ1-6; 8 bases match TRBD1. This CDR3 has 15 residues. Germline values: CDR1 SGHVS, CDR2 FNYEAQ. Unmatched junction bases numbered 7, after V lost 5 bases and J lost 7 bases. CDR3 region: CASSPRTGMNSPLHF. Written as DNA, the CDR3 is TGTGCCAGCAGCCCGCGGACAGGGATGAATTCACCCCTCCACTTT.

The chain links TRBV7-3 to TRBJ1-1, with TRBD1 matching 9 bases. The CDR3 has 13 residues. CDR1 and CDR2 (germline): SGHTA, FQGTGA. The junction had 4 bases not matched to a gene; V was cut back by 1 base and J by 10 bases. The CDR3 region is CASSLSGTGRAFF. DNA of the CDR3: TGTGCCAGCAGCTTAAGTGGGACAGGGAGAGCTTTCTTT.

This chain uses TRBV4-3 with TRBJ2-1; 9 nucleotides match TRBD2. The CDR3 length is 19 residues. J gave up 0 bases and V 0 bases, and 9 bases lay outside the gene matches. Per the germline V gene, CDR1 is LGHNA and CDR2 is YSLEER. The CDR3 bases are TGCGCCAGCAGCCAAGACCCAGCGGGGGGACTCAGCTCCTACAATGAGCAGTTCTTC. This sequence encodes CASSQDPAGGLSSYNEQFF.

This clone was detected once. The chain has TRBV28 and TRBJ1-5; the D gene is possibly TRBD1 (6 bases). CDR1 and CDR2 (germline): MDHEN, SYDVKM. The CDR3 has 15 amino acids. Trimming pared 10 bases from V and 4 bases from J, leaving 20 bases between. The DNA for the CDR3 is TGTGCCATCCCGGGCCCCGGGGGGCGGAATCAGCCCCAGCATTTT. This codes for CAIPGPGGRNQPQHF.

The rearrangement uses TRBV5-1 and TRBJ1-1; D unresolved. The germline CDR1 and CDR2 sequences are SGHRS and YFSETQ. V shed 3 bases and J shed 5 bases, with 14 bases lying between them. This CDR3 has 14 residues. CDR3: CASSSENTWTEAFF. The CDR3 region has the DNA TGCGCCAGCAGCTCCGAAAATACGTGGACTGAAGCTTTCTTT.

The table lists this clone with a count of one. This rearrangement joins TRBV7-2 to TRBJ2-1, with TRBD2 matching 9 bases. The J segment lost 7 bases and the V segment lost 6 bases, leaving 13 bases of the junction unmatched. This CDR3 contains 16 residues. CDR1 is SGHTA and CDR2 is FQGNSA in the germline V gene. The CDR3 coding sequence is TGTGCCAGCAGACCAATTGGCGGACTAGCGACTAATGAGCAGTTCTTC. Encoded protein: CASRPIGGLATNEQFF.

V gene TRBV19 combines with J gene TRBJ2-5; 14 bases line up with TRBD2. The V segment lost 4 bases and the J segment 8 bases; nucleotides outside the gene matches: 12. CDR1 is LNHDA and CDR2 is SQIVND in the germline V gene (reference sequence). The CDR3 consists of 17 residues. CDR3 in DNA: TGTGCCAGTAGTACCTCTAATCGACTAGCGGGGGGGTCTACCCAGTACTTC. Amino acid sequence: CASSTSNRLAGGSTQYF.

This chain links TRBV7-9 with TRBJ2-5, with no clear D. Deletions cut 1 base from V and 2 bases from J, with 8 bases between. CDR1 is SEHNR, CDR2 FQNEAQ, per germline (reference sequence). This CDR3 spans 14 amino acids. The CDR3 coding sequence is TGTGCCAGCAGCTTAGTCCGGTTACAAGAGACCCAGTACTTC. Amino acid sequence: CASSLVRLQETQYF.

This rearrangement joins TRBV4-2 to TRBJ1-2, with 7 positions matching TRBD1. The germline CDR1 and CDR2 sequences are LGHNA and YNFKEQ. The CDR3 is 15 residues long. V shed 5 bases, J shed 6 bases, and the junction held 12 bases outside the gene matches. CDR3 bases: TGTGCCAGCAGCAGCGACAGGGTCTCAAGTGATGGCTACACCTTC. Its protein product is CASSSDRVSSDGYTF.

This rearrangement joins TRBV9 to TRBJ2-1; perhaps TRBD2 as D (6 bases). The germline V gene has CDR1 SGDLS and CDR2 YYNGEE. CDR3 length: 16 amino acids. V gave up 0 bases and J gave up 2 bases, with 12 bases separating them. The CDR3 DNA reads TGTGCCAGCAGCGTAGCCGGGACTCCCACCTACAATGAGCAGTTCTTC. Protein product: CASSVAGTPTYNEQFF.

CDR3 nucleotide sequence: TGTGCCAGCAGTTACTCAATGGGGCAGAACACCGGGGAGCTGTTTTTT. The encoded protein is CASSYSMGQNTGELFF. The genes are TRBV6-5 and TRBJ2-2; D perhaps matches TRBD1 (5 bases). Trimming cost V 0 bases and J 1 base, with 9 bases left between them. The CDR3 loop spans 16 amino acids. CDR1 and CDR2 from the germline V gene are MNHEY and SVGAGI.